These T cell receptor beta chains were read from a single sample in a study of Ad26.COV2.S vaccination and SARS-CoV-2 variants. TCRdb's table, derived via immunoSEQ multiplex PCR, lists solely in-frame clones and lacks some. This sample has around 86,000 clones, with roughly 85% found just once. The specimen was peripheral blood, collected after recovery from COVID-19. These receptors came from a human donor who had recovered from COVID-19. Each CDR3 is given with its conserved first and last residue. The order of the fields is J gene, clone size, V gene, D gene, CDR3 DNA, CDR3 protein. D genes are given only for firm matches. Rows give clone size only sometimes, using once, few, many, or a class for an expanded clone.

TRBJ1-1,.,TRBV6-6,.,TGTGCCAGCACCGTAAGAAGGACGTCGAACACTGAAGCTTTCTTT,CASTVRRTSNTEAFF
TRBJ2-3,.,TRBV28,.,TGTGCCAGCAGTCCCAGGGGCCGCCGAACCACAGATACGCAGTATTTT,CASSPRGRRTTDTQYF
TRBJ1-5,.,TRBV2,.,TGTGCCAGCAGTGGTCAGGGAATCAATCAGCCCCAGCATTTT,CASSGQGINQPQHF
TRBJ2-2,.,TRBV7-9,TRBD1,TGTGCCAGCAGGGGTGGACAGGGAAACACCGGGGAGCTGTTTTTT,CASRGGQGNTGELFF
TRBJ1-6,.,TRBV27,TRBD1,TGTGCCAGCAGTCCCCGGACAGGGGAGGATTCACCCCTCCACTTT,CASSPRTGEDSPLHF
TRBJ2-1,.,TRBV28,.,TGTGCCAGCAGTTTGGACCTTAAGACGATCTACAGCAATGAGCAGTTCTTC,CASSLDLKTIYSNEQFF
TRBJ2-1,.,TRBV19,.,TGTGCCAGTAGTATAGACAGCAGCTCCTACAATGAGCAGTTCTTC,CASSIDSSSYNEQFF
TRBJ1-2,.,TRBV24-1,.,TGTGCCACCAGTGAGAGGGACATCAACTATGGCTACACCTTC,CATSERDINYGYTF
TRBJ2-7,once,TRBV2,.,TGTGCCAGCGGGAAGTGGAGCTCCTACGAGCAGTACTTC,CASGKWSSYEQYF
TRBJ2-1,once,TRBV6-6,TRBD2,TGTGCCAGCAGACCGGGACTAGCGGCATACAATGAGCAGTTCTTC,CASRPGLAAYNEQFF
TRBJ1-4,.,TRBV19,.,TGTGCCAGTAGTGCGAGACCCCGACCCTTTAATGAAAAACTGTTTTTT,CASSARPRPFNEKLFF
TRBJ1-1,.,TRBV27,.,TGTGCCAGCAGTTTTTATGTGGGCGGGGGGAATGAAGCTTTCTTT,CASSFYVGGGNEAFF
TRBJ2-7,.,TRBV4-3,TRBD2,TGCGCCAGCAGCCAGTACATGACTAGCGGGAGTTCCTACGAGCAGTACTTC,CASSQYMTSGSSYEQYF
TRBJ1-1,.,TRBV10-3,TRBD1,TGTGCCATCAGGACACCAACAGGGGGCACTGAAGCTTTCTTT,CAIRTPTGGTEAFF
TRBJ2-7,.,TRBV4-1,.,TGCGCCAGCAGCCCACGGGGCCTAAGCTCCTACGAGCAGTACTTC,CASSPRGLSSYEQYF
TRBJ2-7,.,TRBV7-9,TRBD2,TGTGCCAGCAGCCATAGGGGGGGACTAGCGGGCTCCTACGAGCAGTACTTC,CASSHRGGLAGSYEQYF
TRBJ2-1,.,TRBV9,.,TGTGCCAGCAGCGTAGTGGGCGGGATCAATGAGCAGTTCTTC,CASSVVGGINEQFF
TRBJ1-3,.,TRBV27,.,TGTGCCAGCAGTTCTGGGTTAAACACCATATATTTT,CASSSGLNTIYF
TRBJ1-1,.,TRBV15,.,TGTGCCACCAGCAGAGAACGGGTCACTGAAGCTTTCTTT,CATSRERVTEAFF
TRBJ1-6,.,TRBV11-2,.,TGTGCCAGCACCCTACGACAGCGATATAATTCACCCCTCCACTTT,CASTLRQRYNSPLHF
TRBJ2-1,many,TRBV28,TRBD1,TGTGCCAGCAGTTCAGGGACAGGTCAAAAATTCTTC,CASSSGTGQKFF
TRBJ1-1,.,TRBV5-5,.,TGTGCCAGCAGCTGGGACATCGTCACTGAAGCTTTCTTT,CASSWDIVTEAFF